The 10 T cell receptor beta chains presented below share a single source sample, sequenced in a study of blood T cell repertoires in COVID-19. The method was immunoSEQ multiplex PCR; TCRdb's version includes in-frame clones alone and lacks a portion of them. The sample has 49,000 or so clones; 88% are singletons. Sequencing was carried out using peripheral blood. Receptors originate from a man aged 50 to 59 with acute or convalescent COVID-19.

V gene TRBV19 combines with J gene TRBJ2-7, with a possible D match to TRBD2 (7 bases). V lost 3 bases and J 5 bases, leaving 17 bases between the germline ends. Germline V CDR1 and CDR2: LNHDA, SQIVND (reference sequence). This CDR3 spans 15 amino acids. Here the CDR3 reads CASSMGSGGANEQYF. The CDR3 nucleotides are TGTGCCAGTAGTATGGGTTCGGGGGGCGCAAACGAGCAGTACTTC.

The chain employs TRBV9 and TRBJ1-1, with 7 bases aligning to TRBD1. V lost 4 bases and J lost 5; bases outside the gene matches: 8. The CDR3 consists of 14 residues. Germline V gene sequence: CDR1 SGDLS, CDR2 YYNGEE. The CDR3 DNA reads TGTGCCAGCAGCAAGACAGGGCTTGAGACTGAAGCTTTCTTT. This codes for CASSKTGLETEAFF.

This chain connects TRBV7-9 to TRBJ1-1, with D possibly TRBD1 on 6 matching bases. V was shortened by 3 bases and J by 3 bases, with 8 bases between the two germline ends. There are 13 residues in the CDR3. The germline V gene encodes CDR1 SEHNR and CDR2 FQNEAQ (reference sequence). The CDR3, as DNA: TGTGCCAGCAGCTTTTCAGGGGACACTGAAGCTTTCTTT. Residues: CASSFSGDTEAFF. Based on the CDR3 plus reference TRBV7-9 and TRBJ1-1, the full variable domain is DTGVSQNPRHKITKRGQNVTFRCDPISEHNRLYWYRQTLGQGPEFLTYFQNEAQLEKSRLLSDRFSAERPKGSFSTLEIQRTEQGDSAMYLCASSFSGDTEAFFGQGTRLTVV.

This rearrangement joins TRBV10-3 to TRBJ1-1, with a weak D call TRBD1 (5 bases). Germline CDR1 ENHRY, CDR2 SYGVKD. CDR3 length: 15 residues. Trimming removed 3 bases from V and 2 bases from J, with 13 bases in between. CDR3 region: CAISDPTGTNTEAFF. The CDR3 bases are TGTGCCATCAGTGACCCGACCGGGACTAACACTGAAGCTTTCTTT.

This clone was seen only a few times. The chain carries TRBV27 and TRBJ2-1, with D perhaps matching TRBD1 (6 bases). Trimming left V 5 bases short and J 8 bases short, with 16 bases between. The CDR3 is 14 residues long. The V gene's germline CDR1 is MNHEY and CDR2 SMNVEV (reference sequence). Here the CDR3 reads CASSPNTGLDEQFF. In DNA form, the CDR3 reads TGTGCCAGCAGTCCAAACACAGGGTTGGATGAGCAGTTCTTC.

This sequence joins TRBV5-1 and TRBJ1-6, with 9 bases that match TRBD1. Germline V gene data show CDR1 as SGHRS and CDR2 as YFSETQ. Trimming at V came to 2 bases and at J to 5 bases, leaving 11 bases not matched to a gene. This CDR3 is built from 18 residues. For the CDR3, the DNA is TGCGCCAGCAGCTTCACTTGGGACAGGGTTCGGGATAATTCACCCCTCCACTTT. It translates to CASSFTWDRVRDNSPLHF.

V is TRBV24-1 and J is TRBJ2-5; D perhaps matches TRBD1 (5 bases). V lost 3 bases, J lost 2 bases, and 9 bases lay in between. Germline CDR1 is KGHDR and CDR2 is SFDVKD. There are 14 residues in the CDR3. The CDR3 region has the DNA TGTGCCACCAGTGATGCGCGACAGCAAGAGACCCAGTACTTC. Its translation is CATSDARQQETQYF.

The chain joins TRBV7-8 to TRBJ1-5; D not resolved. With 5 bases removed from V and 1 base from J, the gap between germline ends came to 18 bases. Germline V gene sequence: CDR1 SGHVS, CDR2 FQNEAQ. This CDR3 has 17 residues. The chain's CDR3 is CASSTSGRRGSNQPQHF. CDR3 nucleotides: TGTGCCAGCAGCACCAGTGGACGGCGCGGGAGCAATCAGCCCCAGCATTTT.

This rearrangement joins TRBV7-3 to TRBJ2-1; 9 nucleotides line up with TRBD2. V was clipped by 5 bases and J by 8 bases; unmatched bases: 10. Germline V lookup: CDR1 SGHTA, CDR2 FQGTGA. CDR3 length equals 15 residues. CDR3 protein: CASSPNRAGGYEQFF. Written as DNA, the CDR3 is TGTGCCAGCAGCCCCAACCGGGCGGGGGGGTATGAGCAGTTCTTC.

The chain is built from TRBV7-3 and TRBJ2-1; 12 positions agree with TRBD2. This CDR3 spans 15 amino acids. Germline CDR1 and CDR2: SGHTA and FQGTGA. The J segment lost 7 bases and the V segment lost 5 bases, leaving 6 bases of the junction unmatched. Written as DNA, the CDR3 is TGTGCCAGCAGCCCGATGACTAGCGGGAGTAATGAGCAGTTCTTC. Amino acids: CASSPMTSGSNEQFF.